This TCR beta chain was obtained from a study of human T cells and chemical hapten exposure. Study summary: Throughout a study of approximately 24 weeks, patients underwent weekly scalp administration of diphenylcyclopropenone doses.

This clonotype was seen at least ten times. MiXCR, applied by TCRdb to the RACE reads, yields one record per CDR3 protein. The sample shows about 300,000 distinct CDR3 sequences, around 5.5% of them seen only once. Described time point: pre-sensitization, week 0. Documented treatment: therapeutic diphenylcyclopropenone sensitization with weekly scalp DPC. There are 14 residues in the CDR3. CDR1 and CDR2 from the germline V gene are DFQATT and SNEGSKA (reference sequence). The V gene lost 4 bases and the J gene lost 0 bases, with 11 bases spanning the gap. The source material was whole blood, sampled in connection with sensitization to the hapten diphenylcyclopropenone (DPC). The chain carries TRBV20-1 and TRBJ2-3; tentatively, D is TRBD2 (6 bases). The TCR was taken from a woman aged 18-35 years with alopecia areata. Some clones in this sample may be carry-over from other donors' samples. The CDR3 DNA reads TGCAGTGCTATAGTGGGGGGAAGCACAGATACGCAGTATTTT. Its translation is CSAIVGGSTDTQYF.